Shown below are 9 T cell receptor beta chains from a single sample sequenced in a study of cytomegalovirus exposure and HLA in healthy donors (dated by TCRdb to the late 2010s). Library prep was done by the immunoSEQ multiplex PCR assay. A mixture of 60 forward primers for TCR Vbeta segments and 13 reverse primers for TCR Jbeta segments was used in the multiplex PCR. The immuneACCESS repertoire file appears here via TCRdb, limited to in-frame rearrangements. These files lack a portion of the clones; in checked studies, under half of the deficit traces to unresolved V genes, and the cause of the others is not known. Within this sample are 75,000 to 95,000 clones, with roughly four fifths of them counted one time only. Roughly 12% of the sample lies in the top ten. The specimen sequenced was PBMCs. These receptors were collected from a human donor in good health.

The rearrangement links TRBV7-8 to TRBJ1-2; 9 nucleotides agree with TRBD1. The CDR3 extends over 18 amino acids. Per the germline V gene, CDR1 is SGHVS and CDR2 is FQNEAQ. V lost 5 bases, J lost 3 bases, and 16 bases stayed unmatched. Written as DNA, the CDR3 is TGTGCCAGCAGCACGGGTCCCGGGACAGGGATCCCCGACTATGGCTACACCTTC. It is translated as CASSTGPGTGIPDYGYTF.

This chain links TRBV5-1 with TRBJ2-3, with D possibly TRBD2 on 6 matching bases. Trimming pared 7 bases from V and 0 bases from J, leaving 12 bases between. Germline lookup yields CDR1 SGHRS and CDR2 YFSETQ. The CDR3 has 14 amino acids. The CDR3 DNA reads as TGCGCCAGCGTGCGTGGAGGGAGCACAGATACGCAGTATTTT. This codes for CASVRGGSTDTQYF.

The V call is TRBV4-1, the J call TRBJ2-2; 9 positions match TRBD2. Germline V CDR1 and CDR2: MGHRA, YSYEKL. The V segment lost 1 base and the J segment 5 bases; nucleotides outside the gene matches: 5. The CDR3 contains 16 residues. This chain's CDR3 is CASSQVAGGRTGELFF. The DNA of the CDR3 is TGCGCCAGCAGCCAAGTGGCGGGGGGGCGAACCGGGGAGCTGTTTTTT.

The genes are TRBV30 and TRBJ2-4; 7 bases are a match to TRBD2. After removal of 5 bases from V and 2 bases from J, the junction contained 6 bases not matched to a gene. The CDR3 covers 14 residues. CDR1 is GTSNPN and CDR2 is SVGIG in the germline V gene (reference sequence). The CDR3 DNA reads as TGTGCCTGGGAGGACGGGGGGACCAAAAACATTCAGTACTTC. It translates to CAWEDGGTKNIQYF.

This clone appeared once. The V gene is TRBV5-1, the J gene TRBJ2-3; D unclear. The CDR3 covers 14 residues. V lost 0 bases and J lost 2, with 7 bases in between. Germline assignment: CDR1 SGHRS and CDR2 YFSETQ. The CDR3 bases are TGCGCCAGCAGCTTGGCCTCAGACACAGATACGCAGTATTTT. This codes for CASSLASDTDTQYF. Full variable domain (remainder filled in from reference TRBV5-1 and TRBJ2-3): KAGVTQTPRYLIKTRGQQVTLSCSPISGHRSVSWYQQTPGQGLQFLFEYFSETQRNKGNFPGRFSGRQFSNSRSEMNVSTLELGDSALYLCASSLASDTDTQYFGPGTRLTVL.

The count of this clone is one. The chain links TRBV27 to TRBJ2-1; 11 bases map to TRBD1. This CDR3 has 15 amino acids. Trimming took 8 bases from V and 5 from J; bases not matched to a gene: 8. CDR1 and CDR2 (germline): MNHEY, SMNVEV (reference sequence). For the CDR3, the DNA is TGTGCCAGCTTTTCTGGGACAGGGGGGAACAATGAGCAGTTCTTC. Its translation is CASFSGTGGNNEQFF.

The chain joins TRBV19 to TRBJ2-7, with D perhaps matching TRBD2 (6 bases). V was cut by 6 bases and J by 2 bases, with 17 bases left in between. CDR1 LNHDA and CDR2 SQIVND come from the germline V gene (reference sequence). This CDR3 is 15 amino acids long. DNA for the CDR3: TGTGCCAGTAGCCTCACCGGGACTGGAACCTACGAGCAGTACTTC. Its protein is CASSLTGTGTYEQYF.

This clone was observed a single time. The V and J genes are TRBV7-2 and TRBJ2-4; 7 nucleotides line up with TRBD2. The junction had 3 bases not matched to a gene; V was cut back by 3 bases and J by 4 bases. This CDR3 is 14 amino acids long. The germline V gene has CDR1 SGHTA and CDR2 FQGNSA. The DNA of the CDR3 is TGTGCCAGCAGCTTCGGCGGGGGTAAAAACATTCAGTACTTC. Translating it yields CASSFGGGKNIQYF.

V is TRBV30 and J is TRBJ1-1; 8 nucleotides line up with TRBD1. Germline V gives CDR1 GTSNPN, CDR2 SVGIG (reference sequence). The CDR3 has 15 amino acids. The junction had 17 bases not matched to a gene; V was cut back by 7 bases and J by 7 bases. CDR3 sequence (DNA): TGTGCCTACAATTCCCTAGGACAGGGTTCGATTGAAGCTTTCTTT. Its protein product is CAYNSLGQGSIEAFF.